Presented here are 3 T cell receptor beta chains from one specimen sequenced in a study of post-analysis software for immune sequencing data. The authors incorporated unique molecular identifiers into the TCR beta cDNA libraries. One entry per CDR3 protein, called by TCRdb with MiXCR from the PCR reads. The sample carries roughly 730,000 distinct CDR3 sequences, roughly 27% recorded once. These receptors have no known antigen. The study, taken as a whole, reports: When patients were compared with controls, about five TRBV segments were more frequent, TRBV5-6, TRBV5-1 and TRBV20-1 among them.

Sequenced input: blood. The source of these receptors is a girl aged 10-17 years with multiple sclerosis.

J is TRBJ2-5 and V is TRBV20-1; D is undetermined. This CDR3 is 13 amino acids long. Looked up from germline, CDR1 is DFQATT and CDR2 is SNEGSKA (reference sequence). V lost 0 bases to trimming and J lost 3 bases, with 8 bases between them. CDR3 nucleotides: TGCAGTGCTAGAGATTTATTGAAAGAGACCCAGTACTTC. Protein sequence: CSARDLLKETQYF.

V and J are TRBV20-1 and TRBJ2-2; no firm D call. Germline V gene data show CDR1 as DFQATT and CDR2 as SNEGSKA (reference sequence). V was pared by 2 bases and J by 8 bases, with 15 bases between. The CDR3 contains 14 residues. The CDR3 loop reads CSARMTQASGELFF. CDR3 nucleotide sequence: TGCAGTGCTAGAATGACCCAGGCATCGGGGGAGCTGTTTTTT.

This rearrangement joins TRBV7-2 to TRBJ2-7, with D perhaps matching TRBD1 or TRBD2 (6 bases each). The germline V and J ends were trimmed by 3 bases and 5 bases, with 20 bases remaining between them. Germline V gene lookup returns CDR1 SGHTA and CDR2 FQGNSA. The CDR3 contains 16 residues. CDR3 nucleotides: TGTGCCAGCAGCTTCAGGAGGGACACTCGCCCCCACGAGCAGTACTTC. This sequence encodes CASSFRRDTRPHEQYF. The full variable domain, in which reference TRBV7-2 and TRBJ2-7 provide the parts outside the CDR3, is GAGVSQSPSNKVTEKGKDVELRCDPISGHTALYWYRQSLGQGLEFLIYFQGNSAPDKSGLPSDRFSAERTGGSVSTLTIQRTQQEDSAVYLCASSFRRDTRPHEQYFGPGTRLTVT.